A selection of T cell receptor beta chains follows, all from one sample in a study of cytomegalovirus exposure and HLA in healthy donors. Profiled with immunoSEQ multiplex PCR; TCRdb holds only in-frame clones, not every one. The table lists tens of thousands of clones, with approximately 15% in the top ten. The material sequenced was PBMCs. These receptors were taken from a man between 45 and 60 years old in good health and CMV-seropositive. Both conserved end residues are part of each CDR3. A D gene is named only where the DNA matches it firmly.

>16|TRBV18|.|TRBJ2-6
CASSPLAASGANVLTF
TGTGCCAGCTCACCACTAGCGGCGTCTGGGGCCAACGTCCTGACTTTC
>13|TRBV5-1|.|TRBJ1-1
CASSSQQGIRAFF
TGCGCCAGCAGCTCACAGCAGGGGATCAGGGCTTTCTTT
>16|TRBV25-1|.|TRBJ1-1
CASSDTNDRLGAGAFF
TGTGCCAGCAGTGATACAAACGACAGGTTGGGCGCTGGGGCTTTCTTT
>12|TRBV30|.|TRBJ2-2
CASYGFDGELFF
TGTGCCTCGTACGGGTTTGACGGGGAGCTGTTTTTT
>15|TRBV13|.|TRBJ2-1
CASSDGRDYDNEQFF
TGTGCCAGCAGCGATGGGCGGGATTACGACAATGAGCAGTTCTTC
>14|TRBV6-5|.|TRBJ1-2
CASRTRAGLRGYTF
TGTGCCAGCCGAACGCGTGCGGGCCTGAGAGGCTACACCTTC
>14|TRBV5-1|.|TRBJ2-5
CASSQSIISETQYF
TGCGCCAGCAGCCAGTCCATTATATCAGAGACCCAGTACTTC
>15|TRBV5-1|TRBD2|TRBJ2-1
CASSLGTSGSNEQFF
TGCGCCAGCAGCTTGGGGACTAGCGGGAGCAATGAGCAGTTCTTC
>14|TRBV6-5|.|TRBJ1-1
CASSSDRAYTEAFF
TGTGCCAGCAGTTCCGACAGAGCCTACACTGAAGCTTTCTTT
>14|TRBV28|.|TRBJ2-5
CASSVQGVEETQYF
TGTGCCAGCAGTGTACAGGGAGTCGAAGAGACCCAGTACTTC
>14|TRBV6-6|.|TRBJ1-2
CASSTPGQNYGYTF
TGTGCCAGCAGCACCCCCGGACAGAACTATGGCTACACCTTC
>17|TRBV9|TRBD2|TRBJ2-2
CASSPRTSGMVGGELFF
TGTGCCAGCAGCCCCCGGACTAGCGGGATGGTGGGCGGGGAGCTGTTTTTT
>14|TRBV6-5|TRBD1|TRBJ1-1
CASRDRAGGAEAFF
TGTGCCAGCAGAGACAGGGCCGGTGGCGCTGAAGCTTTCTTT
>15|TRBV4-1|.|TRBJ1-5
CASSQGTRSNQPQHF
TGCGCCAGCAGCCAGGGGACACGGAGCAATCAGCCCCAGCATTTT
>12|TRBV30|.|TRBJ1-1
CAWSDGNTEAFF
TGTGCCTGGAGTGACGGGAACACTGAAGCTTTCTTT
>13|TRBV29-1|.|TRBJ2-5
CSVEVPGKETQYF
TGCAGCGTTGAAGTCCCGGGGAAGGAGACCCAGTACTTC
>16|TRBV19|.|TRBJ2-6
CASSRQGISGANVLTF
TGTGCCAGTAGTCGGCAGGGGATCTCAGGGGCCAACGTCCTGACTTTC